The source of this T cell receptor (beta chain) is a study of regulatory T cells in long-lasting Graves disease. This clonotype was seen a few times. Time point specified: newly diagnosed GD, antithyroid drugs for less than 3 months. PBMC RNA served as the TCR library source. Both iRepertoire HTBI primers and Arm-PCR of CDR3 regions were used to build the TCR beta libraries. TCRdb re-called the multiplex PCR reads with MiXCR, one entry per CDR3 protein. The sample consists of approximately 390,000 distinct CDR3 sequences, about 17% of them appearing once. Trimming stripped 2 bases from V and 1 base from J, with 8 bases between. Germline CDR1 LNHDA, CDR2 SQIVND (reference sequence). The CDR3 consists of 14 residues. These data are also associated with another study on T cells in Graves' hyperthyroidism and ophthalmopathy.

This specimen consisted of peripheral blood mononuclear cells (PBMCs), obtained at new diagnosis, from a patient treated with antithyroid drugs. The rearrangement links TRBV19 to TRBJ1-1; D call uncertain. The source is a woman in her late teens or twenties with Graves disease. The CDR3 DNA reads TGTGCCAGTAGTATACAAGTGGGGAACACTGAAGCTTTCTTT. Translated: CASSIQVGNTEAFF.